Listed below are T cell receptor beta chains from one sample, sequenced in a study of cytomegalovirus exposure and HLA in healthy donors. Assay: immunoSEQ multiplex PCR; the TCRdb copy retains only in-frame clones and omits some. This sample has roughly 50,000 clones; around 90% occur once, and the top ten carry roughly 3%. The source material was PBMCs. The source is a man in his late teens or twenties in good health and CMV-seronegative. Each CDR3 is given with its conserved first and last residue. D genes are given only for firm matches. Clone size is given for some rows only: seen once, a few or many times, or a class if the clone is expanded.

j_call clone_size v_call d_call cdr3_aa cdr3_nt
TRBJ1-2 . TRBV6-5 . CASSRQENYGYTF TGTGCCAGCAGTCGACAGGAAAACTATGGCTACACCTTC
TRBJ2-1 . TRBV15 . CATSRDRGWQFF TGTGCCACCAGCAGAGACCGGGGGTGGCAGTTCTTC
TRBJ2-1 . TRBV6-1 TRBD2 CASTPSGTGEQFF TGTGCCAGCACACCTAGCGGGACGGGTGAGCAGTTCTTC
TRBJ1-5 . TRBV4-1 TRBD1 CASSHPGTGWDQPQHF TGCGCCAGCAGCCACCCCGGGACAGGTTGGGATCAGCCCCAGCATTTT
TRBJ2-1 . TRBV29-1 TRBD2 CSVSGGAYNEQFF TGCAGCGTTAGCGGGGGAGCTTACAATGAGCAGTTCTTC
TRBJ2-7 . TRBV18 . CASSPSSPYEQYF TGTGCCAGCTCCCCGAGCTCCCCCTACGAGCAGTACTTC
TRBJ2-3 . TRBV5-5 TRBD2 CASSLAGGGADTQYF TGTGCCAGCAGCTTGGCGGGGGGGGGCGCAGATACGCAGTATTTT
TRBJ2-3 . TRBV2 TRBD1 CASRDRTTGYRTDTQYF TGTGCCAGCAGAGACCGTACGACAGGGTATAGGACAGATACGCAGTATTTT
TRBJ2-1 . TRBV7-9 TRBD2 CASSLERDSYNEQFF TGTGCCAGCAGCTTGGAGCGGGACTCCTACAATGAGCAGTTCTTC
TRBJ2-2 . TRBV12-5 . CASGSWATNTGELFF TGTGCTAGTGGTTCGTGGGCTACGAACACCGGGGAGCTGTTTTTT
TRBJ1-1 . TRBV6-6 . CASSSFRGATEAFF TGTGCCAGCAGTTCCTTCAGGGGTGCGACTGAAGCTTTCTTT
TRBJ2-2 . TRBV7-8 . CASSSDRYGNSNTGELFF TGTGCCAGCAGCTCCGACCGGTACGGGAATTCGAACACCGGGGAGCTGTTTTTT
TRBJ2-2 . TRBV5-1 . CASSLRPTGNTGELFF TGCGCCAGCAGCTTAAGGCCAACAGGGAACACCGGGGAGCTGTTTTTT
TRBJ2-4 . TRBV5-1 TRBD1 CASSRTGNDRTKNIQYF TGCGCCAGCTCCCGGACAGGGAACGATAGGACCAAAAACATTCAGTACTTC
TRBJ2-5 once TRBV6-5 TRBD2 CASSSRLAGVGVQYF TGTGCCAGCAGTTCGAGACTAGCGGGAGTGGGAGTCCAGTACTTC
TRBJ2-3 . TRBV6-5 . CASKEVMGGRDTQYF TGTGCCAGCAAAGAGGTGATGGGGGGTCGGGATACGCAGTATTTT
TRBJ2-1 . TRBV10-1 . CASSGAITGAEQFF TGCGCCAGCAGTGGGGCTATTACTGGGGCTGAGCAGTTCTTC
TRBJ2-2 . TRBV9 TRBD2 CASSVVPGLAGGTNTGELFF TGTGCCAGCAGCGTAGTCCCCGGACTAGCGGGAGGGACGAACACCGGGGAGCTGTTTTTT
TRBJ1-2 . TRBV10-3 TRBD1 CAISLTGEEGYTF TGTGCCATCAGTTTGACAGGGGAGGAGGGCTACACCTTC
TRBJ2-7 . TRBV2 . CASSEQGSSYEQYF TGTGCCAGCAGTGAACAGGGGAGCTCCTACGAGCAGTACTTC
TRBJ2-3 . TRBV7-2 TRBD2 CASSLGRLAGADTQYF TGTGCCAGCAGCTTAGGTAGACTAGCGGGAGCAGATACGCAGTATTTT
TRBJ1-1 . TRBV18 TRBD1 CASSLQGAGTEAFF TGTGCCAGCTCACTGCAGGGGGCCGGGACTGAAGCTTTCTTT
TRBJ2-7 . TRBV6-1 TRBD2 CASMESGRAYEQYF TGTGCCAGCATGGAGAGCGGGAGGGCCTACGAGCAGTACTTC
TRBJ2-1 . TRBV19 . CASSSRGEQFF TGTGCCAGTAGTTCCAGGGGTGAGCAGTTCTTC
TRBJ2-2 . TRBV5-6 . CASSWGLPGELFF TGTGCCAGCAGCTGGGGACTCCCCGGGGAGCTGTTTTTT
TRBJ2-5 . TRBV18 . CASSPQAGEETQYF TGTGCCAGCTCACCGCAGGCAGGGGAAGAGACCCAGTACTTC
TRBJ2-3 . TRBV28 TRBD2 CASSFPWTVSSGNTDTQYF TGTGCCAGCAGTTTTCCTTGGACAGTGTCTAGCGGGAACACAGATACGCAGTATTTT
TRBJ1-2 . TRBV28 TRBD1 CASSLDRGGNYGYTF TGTGCCAGCAGTTTAGACAGGGGGGGGAACTATGGCTACACCTTC
TRBJ1-5 few TRBV19 TRBD1 CASRTGDQPQHF TGTGCCAGTAGGACAGGGGATCAGCCCCAGCATTTT
TRBJ1-5 . TRBV28 TRBD1 CASLLDRDQPQHF TGTGCCAGCTTACTGGACAGGGATCAGCCCCAGCATTTT
TRBJ1-1 few TRBV27 TRBD1 CASTLDRGNTEAFF TGTGCCAGCACCCTAGACAGGGGGAACACTGAAGCTTTCTTT
TRBJ1-2 . TRBV10-3 . CAIKREMGYGYTF TGTGCCATCAAGAGGGAGATGGGGTATGGCTACACCTTC
TRBJ2-5 . TRBV6-5 . CASSLRETQYF TGTGCCAGCAGTCTCAGGGAGACCCAGTACTTC
TRBJ1-1 . TRBV6-5 . CASSYRWGQTEAFF TGTGCCAGCAGTTACCGGTGGGGCCAGACTGAAGCTTTCTTT
TRBJ1-1 . TRBV11-2 . CASSSRGYEAFF TGTGCCAGCAGCTCGAGGGGGTATGAAGCTTTCTTT
TRBJ2-1 . TRBV7-8 TRBD2 CASSLEGLAGVSEQFF TGTGCCAGCAGCTTAGAAGGCCTAGCGGGAGTCAGTGAGCAGTTCTTC
TRBJ2-7 . TRBV7-8 . CASSHSGWVVSSYEQYF TGTGCCAGCAGCCACAGCGGATGGGTCGTTAGCTCCTACGAGCAGTACTTC
TRBJ1-4 . TRBV6-5 TRBD1 CASSSRDSGKLFF TGTGCCAGCAGTTCCCGGGACAGCGGAAAACTGTTTTTT
TRBJ2-3 . TRBV6-5 . CASSYRGSTDTQYF TGTGCCAGCAGTTACCGGGGGAGCACAGATACGCAGTATTTT
TRBJ2-3 . TRBV20-1 . CSAIRDTQYF TGCAGTGCTATTCGGGATACGCAGTATTTT
TRBJ2-7 . TRBV18 . CASSPPTGRSYEQYF TGTGCCAGCTCACCTCCGACAGGGAGGTCCTACGAGCAGTACTTC
TRBJ2-5 . TRBV5-5 . CASSYRPGETQYF TGTGCCAGCAGCTACCGCCCGGGGGAGACCCAGTACTTC
TRBJ1-4 . TRBV19 . CASSIRRGYATNEKLFF TGTGCCAGTAGTATCAGAAGGGGTTATGCAACTAATGAAAAACTGTTTTTT
TRBJ2-3 . TRBV2 . CASKEGLETDTQYF TGTGCCAGCAAGGAGGGGCTAGAGACAGATACGCAGTATTTT
TRBJ2-1 . TRBV2 TRBD2 CATASGMSSYNEQFF TGTGCCACTGCCAGCGGGATGAGCTCCTACAATGAGCAGTTCTTC
TRBJ2-7 . TRBV19 . CASSISLPIYEQYF TGTGCCAGTAGTATTAGCCTACCTATCTACGAGCAGTACTTC
TRBJ1-5 . TRBV2 TRBD1 CASRGDREGNQPQHF TGTGCCAGCAGGGGGGACAGGGAAGGCAATCAGCCCCAGCATTTT
TRBJ2-7 . TRBV4-1 TRBD1 CASSQGQASYEQYF TGCGCCAGCAGCCAGGGACAGGCCTCCTACGAGCAGTACTTC
TRBJ1-5 . TRBV5-1 TRBD1 CASSPGTGTNSNQPQHF TGCGCCAGCAGCCCAGGGACAGGGACAAATAGCAATCAGCCCCAGCATTTT